The 19 T cell receptor beta chains below come from one sample, sequenced in a study of shared clonotypes between healthy human individuals. Sequencing used immunoSEQ multiplex PCR; TCRdb keeps in-frame clones, though not all of them. The sample lists 2,500,000 or so clones; 80% to 95% were seen once. Sequencing was performed on naive CD4+ T cells from PBMCs. Documented subset: CD45RA+ positively selected. These TCRs come from a man aged 18 to 29 in good health. Some clones in this sample may be carry-over from other donors' samples.

The chain recombines TRBV6-1 with TRBJ2-1, with D maybe TRBD2 (5 bases). V was cut by 7 bases and J by 4 bases, with 14 bases left in between. CDR1 and CDR2 (germline): MNHNS, SASEGT. The CDR3 length is 14 residues. The CDR3 DNA reads TGTGCCAGCATGGCCTTAAGCGGATACAATGAGCAGTTCTTC. Translation: CASMALSGYNEQFF.

This clone was seen once. CDR3 DNA: TGTGCCAGCAGGCCAACTAGCGGGGCTTCCTACGAGCAGTACTTC. It encodes CASRPTSGASYEQYF. The V call is TRBV11-2, the J call TRBJ2-7, with 10 bases fitting TRBD2. Germline CDR1 reads SGHAT; CDR2 reads FQNNGV. The length of the CDR3 is 15 residues. Unmatched junction bases numbered 6, after V lost 6 bases and J lost 1 base.

This chain uses TRBV28 with TRBJ2-2, with TRBD1 matching 8 bases. Germline CDR1 MDHEN, CDR2 SYDVKM. J gave up 7 bases and V 6 bases, and 10 bases lay outside the gene matches. CDR3 length: 15 residues. For the CDR3, the DNA is TGTGCCAGCAGCACCGCCGGGACAGGCGGCGGGGAGCTGTTTTTT. Protein sequence: CASSTAGTGGGELFF.

As to this clone: The sample has other DNA sequences that encode this CDR3 too. The J gene is TRBJ2-6, the V gene TRBV28; D is possibly TRBD1 (5 bases). The CDR3 extends over 17 amino acids. The germline V and J ends were trimmed by 3 bases and 0 bases, with 12 bases remaining between them. CDR1 is MDHEN, CDR2 SYDVKM, per germline. CDR3 nucleotides: TGTGCCAGCAGTTTGGGCAGGGCGAGCTCTGGGGCCAACGTCCTGACTTTC. This encodes CASSLGRASSGANVLTF.

V and J are TRBV2 and TRBJ2-7; TRBD2 might be the D (6 bases). Germline-derived CDR1 and CDR2 are SNHLY and FYNNEI. V was trimmed by 6 bases and J by 1 base, leaving 13 bases between them. CDR3 length: 14 residues. The DNA for the CDR3 is TGTGCCAGCAGACCCCCCGCGGGATCCTACGAGCAGTACTTC. Amino acid sequence: CASRPPAGSYEQYF.

The chain recombines TRBV18 with TRBJ1-1; 9 positions match TRBD1. This CDR3 has 16 residues. Germline loops: CDR1 KGHSH, CDR2 LQKENI. With V trimmed by 0 bases and J by 0 bases, 2 bases remained unmatched. DNA of the CDR3: TGTGCCAGCTCACCACCCGGGACAGGGCTGAACACTGAAGCTTTCTTT. This gives the protein CASSPPGTGLNTEAFF.

The CDR3 sequence is CASSLRQGIFHSGNTIYF. The DNA for the CDR3 is TGTGCCAGCAGCTTAAGACAGGGTATCTTCCACTCTGGAAACACCATATATTTT. This sequence joins TRBV7-8 and TRBJ1-3, with 7 bases that match TRBD1. CDR3 length: 18 amino acids. The germline V gene encodes CDR1 SGHVS and CDR2 FQNEAQ. V lost 2 bases and J lost 0; bases outside the gene matches: 10.

This clone showed up just a few times. The J gene is TRBJ1-1, the V gene TRBV2; D is undetermined. The CDR3 has 15 residues. Trimming took off 7 bases at V and 1 base at J, with 16 bases between the two ends. Germline CDR1 SNHLY, CDR2 FYNNEI. This chain's CDR3 is CASTLSLPGNTEAFF. CDR3 DNA sequence: TGTGCCAGCACTCTCTCCCTCCCGGGGAACACTGAAGCTTTCTTT.

V and J are TRBV30 and TRBJ2-5, with unresolved D. CDR1 and CDR2 from the germline V gene are GTSNPN and SVGIG (reference sequence). Trimming took 2 bases from V and 4 from J, leaving 17 bases between them. The CDR3 spans 15 residues. CDR3 bases: TGTGCCTGGAGTACCCTTTCAGCCCCCCGAGAGACCCAGTACTTC. Its translation: CAWSTLSAPRETQYF.

J is TRBJ1-3 and V is TRBV9, with D unresolved. V lost 0 bases and J lost 5, with 3 bases in between. The CDR3 length is 12 residues. Germline V gene lookup returns CDR1 SGDLS and CDR2 YYNGEE. CDR3 residues: CASSVERNTIYF. As DNA, the CDR3 is TGTGCCAGCAGCGTAGAGAGAAACACCATATATTTT.

The J gene is TRBJ2-1, the V gene TRBV5-1; 12 bases line up with TRBD2. Looked up from germline, CDR1 is SGHRS and CDR2 is YFSETQ. V was clipped by 5 bases and J by 5 bases; unmatched bases: 8. This CDR3 is built from 16 residues. Here the CDR3 reads CASRDLAGGPHNEQFF. The CDR3 nucleotides are TGCGCCAGCAGAGATCTAGCGGGAGGGCCCCACAATGAGCAGTTCTTC.

This clone was found a few times. V and J are TRBV5-1 and TRBJ1-1; no clear D gene. CDR3 length equals 13 residues. Looked up from germline, CDR1 is SGHRS and CDR2 is YFSETQ. V lost 1 base and J 7 bases, leaving 11 bases between the germline ends. The CDR3 nucleotides read TGCGCCAGCAGCTTGATCTCTCGCCTTGAAGCTTTCTTT. Its translation is CASSLISRLEAFF.

The chain recombines TRBV9 with TRBJ2-7; D possibly corresponds to TRBD2 (5 bases). Germline loops: CDR1 SGDLS, CDR2 YYNGEE. The germline V and J ends were trimmed by 0 bases and 6 bases, with 16 bases remaining between them. The CDR3 extends over 15 amino acids. The CDR3 here is CASSVEVATVGEQYF. CDR3 nucleotide sequence: TGTGCCAGCAGCGTAGAGGTAGCGACGGTCGGCGAGCAGTACTTC. Drawing the rest from reference TRBV9 and TRBJ2-7, the complete variable domain is DSGVTQTPKHLITATGQRVTLRCSPRSGDLSVYWYQQSLDQGLQFLIQYYNGEERAKGNILERFSAQQFPDLHSELNLSSLELGDSALYFCASSVEVATVGEQYFGPGTRLTVT.

The rearrangement joins TRBV7-7 to TRBJ2-3, with a tentative D call TRBD2 (5 bases). Germline-derived CDR1 and CDR2 are SSHAT and FNYEAQ (reference sequence). The V and J ends lost 4 bases and 4 bases respectively, with 12 bases between them. CDR3 size: 14 residues. The CDR3 protein is CASSSGTGADTQYF. CDR3 DNA sequence: TGTGCCAGCAGCTCGGGCACCGGGGCAGATACGCAGTATTTT.

This chain connects TRBV6-5 to TRBJ1-2, with 7 bases matching TRBD1. After removal of 1 base from V and 6 bases from J, the junction contained 8 bases not matched to a gene. The CDR3 length is 15 residues. The germline CDR1 and CDR2 sequences are MNHEY and SVGAGI. CDR3 region: CASSYFQQGSDGYTF. The CDR3 region has the DNA TGTGCCAGCAGTTACTTTCAACAGGGGTCGGATGGCTACACCTTC.

J is TRBJ2-1 and V is TRBV5-1; 9 bases agree with TRBD2. J gave up 9 bases and V 2 bases, and 9 bases lay outside the gene matches. Germline-derived CDR1 and CDR2 are SGHRS and YFSETQ. The CDR3 has 15 residues. CDR3 nucleotides: TGCGCCAGCAGCTTTTTAGCGGGAGTCTTAGGTGAGCAGTTCTTC. Encoded protein: CASSFLAGVLGEQFF.

The V gene is TRBV14, the J gene TRBJ2-7, with TRBD1 as a possible D gene (5 bases). Germline V gene sequence: CDR1 SGHDN, CDR2 FVKESK. The CDR3 consists of 15 residues. Trimming took off 0 bases at V and 2 bases at J, with 11 bases between the two ends. The CDR3 region is CASSQEWGRPYEQYF. The CDR3 DNA follows: TGTGCCAGCAGCCAAGAGTGGGGCAGACCCTACGAGCAGTACTTC.

J is TRBJ1-2 and V is TRBV7-9; D uncertain. The CDR3 spans 12 residues. Trimming removed 1 base at V and 3 bases at J, with 3 bases between. From germline, CDR1 is SEHNR and CDR2 FQNEAQ (reference sequence). The CDR3 bases are TGTGCCAGCAGCTTAGAACACTATGGCTACACCTTC. Translation gives CASSLEHYGYTF.

The chain couples TRBV7-9 to TRBJ1-5; D gene unclear. V lost 1 base and J 9 bases, leaving 10 bases between the germline ends. Germline V lookup: CDR1 SEHNR, CDR2 FQNEAQ (reference sequence). The CDR3 contains 13 residues. DNA for the CDR3: TGTGCCAGCAGCTTAGACGGCCCATGGCCCCAGCATTTT. It specifies CASSLDGPWPQHF.